The rows below give T cell receptor beta chains drawn from one sample of a study of blood T cell repertoires in COVID-19. Assay: immunoSEQ multiplex PCR; the TCRdb copy retains only in-frame clones and omits some. The table lists 95,000 to 150,000 clones, more than 75% of them singletons. Source material: peripheral blood. These receptors were obtained from a woman aged 65 to 85 with acute or convalescent COVID-19. Both conserved end residues are part of each CDR3. The order of the fields is V gene, J gene, D gene, clone size, CDR3 DNA, CDR3 protein. D genes are given only for firm matches. Clone sizes are given selectively: once, few, many, or a class where the clone is expanded.

V gene: TRBV24-1; J gene: TRBJ2-3; D gene: -; clone size: -; CDR3 DNA: TGTGCCACCAGTGACCCGACTAGCACAGATACGCAGTATTTT; CDR3 protein: CATSDPTSTDTQYF
V gene: TRBV2; J gene: TRBJ1-4; D gene: TRBD1; clone size: -; CDR3 DNA: TGTGCCAGCAGTGACAGGGGGCGCCTCCAAAAACTGTTTTTT; CDR3 protein: CASSDRGRLQKLFF
V gene: TRBV5-6; J gene: TRBJ1-1; D gene: -; clone size: -; CDR3 DNA: TGTGCCAGCACCCTAGCGGGGGGCTTTGAAGCTTTCTTT; CDR3 protein: CASTLAGGFEAFF
V gene: TRBV6-5; J gene: TRBJ2-2; D gene: -; clone size: -; CDR3 DNA: TGTGCCAGTGGCCTGGCAGTAACCGGGGAGCTGTTTTTT; CDR3 protein: CASGLAVTGELFF
V gene: TRBV5-1; J gene: TRBJ2-1; D gene: -; clone size: once; CDR3 DNA: TGCGCCAGCAGCAGGGCCCCCCACGGGACAGAGGGGGGCAATGAGCAGTTCTTC; CDR3 protein: CASSRAPHGTEGGNEQFF
V gene: TRBV4-1; J gene: TRBJ2-3; D gene: TRBD2; clone size: -; CDR3 DNA: TGCGCCAGCAGCCAGGGACTAGCGGGGGAAGTCACAGATACGCAGTATTTT; CDR3 protein: CASSQGLAGEVTDTQYF
V gene: TRBV12-5; J gene: TRBJ2-5; D gene: TRBD1; clone size: -; CDR3 DNA: TGTGCTAGTGGGCCGGGACAGGCAAGCCAAGAGACCCAGTACTTC; CDR3 protein: CASGPGQASQETQYF
V gene: TRBV23-1; J gene: TRBJ1-4; D gene: -; clone size: -; CDR3 DNA: TGCGCCAGCTTGACGGCGGGGGGCTGTGAAAAACTGTTTTTT; CDR3 protein: CASLTAGGCEKLFF
V gene: TRBV24-1; J gene: TRBJ2-5; D gene: -; clone size: -; CDR3 DNA: TGTGCCACCAGTGATCCGCGACAGCAAGAGACCCAGTACTTC; CDR3 protein: CATSDPRQQETQYF
V gene: TRBV19; J gene: TRBJ1-5; D gene: -; clone size: -; CDR3 DNA: TGTGCCAGTACCATCAATCCCCCGGGGCAGCCCCAGCATTTT; CDR3 protein: CASTINPPGQPQHF
V gene: TRBV6-5; J gene: TRBJ1-6; D gene: -; clone size: -; CDR3 DNA: TGTGCCAGCAATCAGGGTTTTGATTCACCCCTCCACTTT; CDR3 protein: CASNQGFDSPLHF
V gene: TRBV7-3; J gene: TRBJ1-6; D gene: -; clone size: -; CDR3 DNA: TGTGCCAGCAGCCACTCCGGACAGTATAATTCACCCCTCCACTTT; CDR3 protein: CASSHSGQYNSPLHF
V gene: TRBV7-6; J gene: TRBJ1-6; D gene: TRBD1; clone size: -; CDR3 DNA: TGTGCCAGCAGCCCTCTACCGGGACAGGGGCTAAATTCACCCCTCCACTTT; CDR3 protein: CASSPLPGQGLNSPLHF
V gene: TRBV19; J gene: TRBJ1-5; D gene: -; clone size: -; CDR3 DNA: TGTGCCAGTAGTATAGGGGCGGGGGGGAACAATCAGCCCCAGCATTTT; CDR3 protein: CASSIGAGGNNQPQHF
V gene: TRBV5-1; J gene: TRBJ2-1; D gene: -; clone size: -; CDR3 DNA: TGCGCCAGCAGCTTGTATGGTCTCCTATACAATGAGCAGTTCTTC; CDR3 protein: CASSLYGLLYNEQFF
V gene: TRBV4-1; J gene: TRBJ2-7; D gene: TRBD1; clone size: -; CDR3 DNA: TGCGCCAGCAGCCAAGTTCCGGGACAGGGGCTCTACGAGCAGTACTTC; CDR3 protein: CASSQVPGQGLYEQYF
V gene: TRBV7-9; J gene: TRBJ1-4; D gene: -; clone size: -; CDR3 DNA: TGTGCCAGCAGCAAAACAGGGTCAACTAATGAAAAACTGTTTTTT; CDR3 protein: CASSKTGSTNEKLFF
V gene: TRBV12-3/TRBV12-4; J gene: TRBJ2-2; D gene: -; clone size: -; CDR3 DNA: TGTGCCAGCAGACCCTACAGGGATGGGGAGCTGTTTTTT; CDR3 protein: CASRPYRDGELFF
V gene: TRBV28; J gene: TRBJ1-4; D gene: TRBD1; clone size: -; CDR3 DNA: TGTGCCAGCAGCGGGACAGGGACAAAACTGTTTTTT; CDR3 protein: CASSGTGTKLFF
V gene: TRBV6-6; J gene: TRBJ1-5; D gene: -; clone size: -; CDR3 DNA: TGTGCCAGCAGTTCCTCGGACTATCAGCCCCAGCATTTT; CDR3 protein: CASSSSDYQPQHF
V gene: TRBV10-1; J gene: TRBJ2-7; D gene: -; clone size: few; CDR3 DNA: TGCGCCAGCAGTGAGACTTACAGGGGAGGCGTCGAGCAGTACTTC; CDR3 protein: CASSETYRGGVEQYF
V gene: TRBV9; J gene: TRBJ1-4; D gene: -; clone size: -; CDR3 DNA: TGTGCCAGCAGCGTAGAGTCCGGGGGAAATGAAAAACTGTTTTTT; CDR3 protein: CASSVESGGNEKLFF
V gene: TRBV24-1; J gene: TRBJ2-5; D gene: -; clone size: -; CDR3 DNA: TGTGCCACCAGTGACCCCAGACAGGCCTCCCAAGAGACCCAGTACTTC; CDR3 protein: CATSDPRQASQETQYF
V gene: TRBV30; J gene: TRBJ2-5; D gene: TRBD2; clone size: -; CDR3 DNA: TGTGCCTGGAGTCATACGGGGACTAGCGGGGGAAAGACCCAGTACTTC; CDR3 protein: CAWSHTGTSGGKTQYF
V gene: TRBV18; J gene: TRBJ1-6; D gene: TRBD1; clone size: -; CDR3 DNA: TGTGCCAGCTCAGACAGGGATTCACCCCTCCACTTT; CDR3 protein: CASSDRDSPLHF
V gene: TRBV9; J gene: TRBJ2-2; D gene: -; clone size: -; CDR3 DNA: TGTGCCAGCAGCCCTCTTCGGGGGAACACCGGGGAGCTGTTTTTT; CDR3 protein: CASSPLRGNTGELFF
V gene: TRBV24-1; J gene: TRBJ1-1; D gene: -; clone size: -; CDR3 DNA: TGTGCCACCAGTGCCCGTCGCAGGGGCAAGGTGGAAGCTTTCTTT; CDR3 protein: CATSARRRGKVEAFF
V gene: TRBV28; J gene: TRBJ2-2; D gene: TRBD1; clone size: -; CDR3 DNA: TGTGCCAGCAGGACCGGGACAGGGTTCACCGGGGAGCTGTTTTTT; CDR3 protein: CASRTGTGFTGELFF
V gene: TRBV19; J gene: TRBJ2-7; D gene: TRBD1; clone size: -; CDR3 DNA: TGTGCCAGTAGTATTCAGGGGGCTTGGGACGAGCAGTACTTC; CDR3 protein: CASSIQGAWDEQYF
V gene: TRBV4-1; J gene: TRBJ2-7; D gene: TRBD2; clone size: -; CDR3 DNA: TGCGCCAGCAGCCAGCCCGGAGCGGGGGGTGTTGGCGAGCAGTACTTC; CDR3 protein: CASSQPGAGGVGEQYF
V gene: TRBV11-3; J gene: TRBJ2-7; D gene: TRBD2; clone size: -; CDR3 DNA: TGTGCCAGCAGCTTAGATCAGACTAGCGGGGAGAGCGAGCAGTACTTC; CDR3 protein: CASSLDQTSGESEQYF
V gene: TRBV7-9; J gene: TRBJ2-5; D gene: TRBD2; clone size: -; CDR3 DNA: TGTGCCAGCAAATCTAGCGGGGGCGAGACCCAGTACTTC; CDR3 protein: CASKSSGGETQYF
V gene: TRBV6-5; J gene: TRBJ2-3; D gene: TRBD2; clone size: -; CDR3 DNA: TGTGCCAGCAGTTCCTCACTGGCGGGGGAAGGGAATACGCAGTATTTT; CDR3 protein: CASSSSLAGEGNTQYF
V gene: TRBV7-2; J gene: TRBJ2-3; D gene: TRBD1; clone size: -; CDR3 DNA: TGTGCCAGCAGTTTTGGGACAGGGAAAGATACGCAGTATTTT; CDR3 protein: CASSFGTGKDTQYF
V gene: TRBV10-3; J gene: TRBJ1-1; D gene: TRBD1; clone size: -; CDR3 DNA: TGTGCCATCAGTGAGTCGTTGGGGGGACAGGCAGAACACACTGAAGCTTTCTTT; CDR3 protein: CAISESLGGQAEHTEAFF
V gene: TRBV7-6; J gene: TRBJ2-2; D gene: TRBD2; clone size: -; CDR3 DNA: TGTGCCAGCAGCCCGCGGGGGGGGAATACCGGGGAGCTGTTTTTT; CDR3 protein: CASSPRGGNTGELFF
V gene: TRBV6-6; J gene: TRBJ2-5; D gene: -; clone size: once; CDR3 DNA: TGTGCCAGCAGTTACGACAGGTCGGAGGCCCAGTACTTC; CDR3 protein: CASSYDRSEAQYF
V gene: TRBV5-6; J gene: TRBJ2-2; D gene: TRBD1; clone size: -; CDR3 DNA: TGTGCCAGCACCTACCGGGACAGGGCGGGCGGGGAGCTGTTTTTT; CDR3 protein: CASTYRDRAGGELFF
V gene: TRBV7-9; J gene: TRBJ1-5; D gene: -; clone size: -; CDR3 DNA: TGTGCCAGCAGCCCCAGGGGCAGCAATCAGCCCCAGCATTTT; CDR3 protein: CASSPRGSNQPQHF
V gene: TRBV6-1; J gene: TRBJ1-4; D gene: -; clone size: -; CDR3 DNA: TGTGCCAGCAGTGAAGGGTCGGCTAATGAAAAACTGTTTTTT; CDR3 protein: CASSEGSANEKLFF
V gene: TRBV7-2; J gene: TRBJ2-5; D gene: -; clone size: -; CDR3 DNA: TGTGCCAGCAGCTTAGTGGCAACAGAGACCCAGTACTTC; CDR3 protein: CASSLVATETQYF
V gene: TRBV10-1; J gene: TRBJ1-1; D gene: TRBD1; clone size: -; CDR3 DNA: TGCGCCAGCAGCACCAGGACAGGGGGGAACACTGAAGCTTTCTTT; CDR3 protein: CASSTRTGGNTEAFF
V gene: TRBV5-6; J gene: TRBJ1-5; D gene: -; clone size: -; CDR3 DNA: TGTGCCAGCAGCTTGGGGCCGGGAAAGTTCTGGCAGCCCCAGCATTTT; CDR3 protein: CASSLGPGKFWQPQHF
V gene: TRBV24-1; J gene: TRBJ2-1; D gene: TRBD2; clone size: -; CDR3 DNA: TGTGCCACCAGTTCCGGGACTAGCAATGAGCAGTTCTTC; CDR3 protein: CATSSGTSNEQFF
V gene: TRBV20-1; J gene: TRBJ1-6; D gene: TRBD1; clone size: once; CDR3 DNA: TGCAGTGCTAGTAAGCCTTTGGGACAGGGGGCTCAGTCCTATAATTCACCCCTCCACTTT; CDR3 protein: CSASKPLGQGAQSYNSPLHF
V gene: TRBV5-1; J gene: TRBJ1-1; D gene: -; clone size: -; CDR3 DNA: TGCGCCAGCAGCTTGAAGGCAGGCGGGTCGAACACTGAAGCTTTCTTT; CDR3 protein: CASSLKAGGSNTEAFF
V gene: TRBV4-1; J gene: TRBJ2-3; D gene: TRBD2; clone size: -; CDR3 DNA: TGCGCCAGCAGCCAAGGATCGACTAGCGGGGGGGCTGGGGATACGCAGTATTTT; CDR3 protein: CASSQGSTSGGAGDTQYF
V gene: TRBV5-1; J gene: TRBJ2-5; D gene: TRBD2; clone size: -; CDR3 DNA: TGCGCCAGCAGCGATGGACTAGCGGGGGGGATGCAAGAGACCCAGTACTTC; CDR3 protein: CASSDGLAGGMQETQYF
V gene: TRBV10-1; J gene: TRBJ2-5; D gene: TRBD2; clone size: -; CDR3 DNA: TGCGCCAGCAGTGAGTCCGGGACTAGCGAAGAGACCCAGTACTTC; CDR3 protein: CASSESGTSEETQYF
V gene: TRBV5-1; J gene: TRBJ1-2; D gene: TRBD1; clone size: once; CDR3 DNA: TGCGCCAGCAGACCCACAGGGGGCTTCTATGGCTACACCTTC; CDR3 protein: CASRPTGGFYGYTF
V gene: TRBV19; J gene: TRBJ2-7; D gene: -; clone size: -; CDR3 DNA: TGTGCCAGTAGTAAGGACGGGGCCTACGAGCAGTACTTC; CDR3 protein: CASSKDGAYEQYF
V gene: TRBV12-3/TRBV12-4; J gene: TRBJ1-1; D gene: -; clone size: -; CDR3 DNA: TGTGCCAGCAGTTCCCGGGGCGGGAACGAAGCTTTCTTT; CDR3 protein: CASSSRGGNEAFF
V gene: TRBV19; J gene: TRBJ2-7; D gene: -; clone size: -; CDR3 DNA: TGTGCCAGTTCCCTTACCCTGGGGGCCTCCTACGAGCAGTACTTC; CDR3 protein: CASSLTLGASYEQYF
V gene: TRBV18; J gene: TRBJ2-1; D gene: TRBD1; clone size: -; CDR3 DNA: TGTGCCAGCTCACCGGACAGGGCGGTCGATGAGCAGTTCTTC; CDR3 protein: CASSPDRAVDEQFF
V gene: TRBV28; J gene: TRBJ2-5; D gene: -; clone size: -; CDR3 DNA: TGTGCCACCCGGGGAGAGACCCAGTACTTC; CDR3 protein: CATRGETQYF